This T cell receptor beta chain originates from a study of T cell repertoires in cytomegalovirus infection. Background on the study: Selected CMV epitopes included recently identified HLA-C-restricted ones as well as well-studied HLA-B-restricted ones. Overall study findings and caveats: Pooled public TCR beta family frequency picked out CMV carriers with the relevant HLA.

This clonotype was picked up a small number of times. Its specificity is unknown. A single record per CDR3 protein comes from TCRdb applying MiXCR to the reads. The sample lists fewer than 1,000,000 distinct CDR3 sequences, roughly 30% occurring once. This TCR was sampled from a human donor in good health (CMV status not recorded). Some clones in this sample may be carry-over from other donors' samples. Source: cultured CD8+ T cells from PBMCs, taken from culture after CMV antigen stimulation.

The CDR3 nucleotides read TGTGCCAGTAGTGGAGGGACAGCCCGAAATCAGCCCCAGCATTTT. This encodes CASSGGTARNQPQHF. The rearrangement links TRBV19 to TRBJ1-5; TRBD1 aligns across 7 bases. Germline-derived CDR1 and CDR2 are LNHDA and SQIVND (reference sequence). CDR3 length: 15 amino acids. Trimming removed 5 bases from V and 4 bases from J; junction bases left unmatched: 8.